One T cell receptor (beta chain) is described in this entry. Trimming pared 2 bases from V and 6 bases from J, leaving 24 bases between. The CDR3 loop spans 18 amino acids. CDR1 and CDR2 from the germline V gene are MGHRA and YSYEKL. TCRdb's table, derived via immunoSEQ multiplex PCR, lists solely in-frame clones and lacks some. The sample records about 180,000 clones, around 94% being singletons. This sample stems from a study of T cell responses to AZD1222 COVID-19 vaccine. The chain links TRBV4-1 to TRBJ2-3; weak D call: TRBD1 (6 bases). Sequenced here: peripheral blood, sampled 28 days after the second AZD1222 dose. This receptor was obtained from an adult who received the AZD1222 COVID-19 vaccine. The CDR3 loop is CASSQNHAGWTAMDTQYF. The CDR3 DNA reads as TGCGCCAGCAGCCAAAACCACGCCGGTTGGACAGCCATGGATACGCAGTATTTT.